Listed here is a single TCR beta chain. Its antigen is still unknown. No base qualities exist here, and no much larger clone lies one base off it. The data were taken from a study of CD8 T cells in Susac syndrome (dated by TCRdb to the late 2010s). The study in broad terms: Whether CD8+ T cell activation and differentiation in Susac syndrome was antigen driven was tested using repertoire sequencing.

High-throughput TCR beta sequencing profiled peripheral blood CD8+ and CD4+ T cells from healthy donors, Susac syndrome patients and multiple sclerosis patients. Healthy donors were included as age- and sex-matched controls. Bulk CD8+ and CD4+ T cells were purified by magnetic negative isolation, while CD8+ TEMRA cells were enriched using FACS. Blood was drawn into EDTA tubes, processed within 24 hours, and PBMCs were isolated by density gradient centrifugation. PBMCs intended for TCR sequencing were frozen in liquid nitrogen and were later thawed in a 37 degrees C water bath. A purity of at least 90% was achieved for sorted or isolated CD4+, CD8+ and CD8+ TEMRA cells. The CDR3 holds 17 amino acids from the cysteine to the phenylalanine. This entry keeps only the CDR3 DNA: 51 bases, framed from base 1. Clipping removes 0 bases from V and 3 bases from J, with 5 as the unmatched junction base count. CDR1 MNHEY and CDR2 SVGAGI were looked up in the germline V gene.

The paper as a whole reports these results and caveats: The number of individuals in the TCR sequencing and HLA analysis was recognized as being relatively small.

RNA was extracted with the RNeasy kit and about 0.45 to 1 ug was reverse transcribed using random hexamers. The immunoSEQ multiplex PCR assay, covering 54 Vbeta and 13 Jbeta segments, was used to amplify TCR beta CDR3 regions. PCR amplification bias was corrected by using a synthetic template baseline for primer optimization and computational correction. Per the source publication's procedure: Reads were annotated to V, D and J genes according to IMGT and were analyzed with immunoSEQ Analyzer, with only productive sequences retained. To calculate clonality, Shannon entropy was normalized by log2 of the number of productive unique sequences and then subtracted from one. Public and private clones were assessed among the 100 most prevalent clones of each patient and control. Susac-specific clones were defined as absent from healthy and MS cohorts, about 1,000 published viral clones and other ImmuneACCESS disease sequences. TCRdb trimmed public reads at Q25 via fastp, called clones via MiXCR and kept in-frame beta chains. Every entry covers one CDR3 protein and lists the most common genes and DNA from its rows. The V and J calls and clone size are TCRdb's, not the authors'. The sample contains some 130,000 distinct CDR3 sequences, roughly 96% of them found a single time. The top ten clonotypes cover more than 0.095% of the sample.

This sequence originates from a human donor in good health. The specimen was CD4+ T cells from PBMCs. The V and J segments used are TRBV6-5 and TRBJ2-3, and TRBD2 matches 11 of the central bases. Here the CDR3 is given as CASSYSTSGRRTDTQYF. In nucleotides, the sequence is TGTGCCAGCAGTTACTCTACTAGCGGGAGAAGGACAGATACGCAGTATTTT.